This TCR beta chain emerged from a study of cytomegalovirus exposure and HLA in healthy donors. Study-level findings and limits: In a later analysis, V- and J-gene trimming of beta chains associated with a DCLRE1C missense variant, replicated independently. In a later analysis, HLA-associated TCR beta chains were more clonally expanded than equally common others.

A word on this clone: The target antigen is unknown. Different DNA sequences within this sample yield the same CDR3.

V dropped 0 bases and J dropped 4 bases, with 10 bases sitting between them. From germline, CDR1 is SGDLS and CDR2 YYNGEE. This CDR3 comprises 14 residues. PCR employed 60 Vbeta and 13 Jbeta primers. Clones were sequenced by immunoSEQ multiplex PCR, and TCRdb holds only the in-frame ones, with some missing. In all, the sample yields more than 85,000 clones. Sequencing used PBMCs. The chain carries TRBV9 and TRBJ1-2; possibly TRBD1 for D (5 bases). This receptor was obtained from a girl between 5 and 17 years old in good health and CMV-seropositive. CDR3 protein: CASSVDQGPYGYTF. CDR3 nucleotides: TGTGCCAGCAGCGTAGATCAGGGCCCCTATGGCTACACCTTC.